The 9 T cell receptor beta chains listed next were all sequenced from one sample in a study of cytomegalovirus exposure and HLA in healthy donors. The PCR used 60 Vbeta and 13 Jbeta primers. Produced via immunoSEQ multiplex PCR; TCRdb's table is partial and in-frame only. The repertoire includes approximately 220,000 clones, around 80% of them detected once, and 2.9% sits in the top ten. Sequencing used PBMCs. Source of these receptors: a man aged 25-40 years in good health and CMV-seronegative.

The gene calls are TRBV2 and TRBJ2-3; 7 bases align to TRBD1. The germline CDR1 and CDR2 sequences are SNHLY and FYNNEI. This CDR3 spans 15 amino acids. With 8 bases clipped from V and 0 bases from J, the junction kept 8 bases outside the gene matches. The CDR3, as DNA: TGTGCCAGCGTGTGGGGACAGACGAGCACAGATACGCAGTATTTT. Its protein product is CASVWGQTSTDTQYF.

This chain uses TRBV10-3 with TRBJ1-1; TRBD1 might be the D (6 bases). Trimming stripped 10 bases from V and 4 bases from J, with 19 bases between. The CDR3 spans 14 residues. Germline CDR1 is ENHRY and CDR2 is SYGVKD. For the CDR3, the DNA is TGTGCCACCCGGGGACGACAGGTGGTCACTGAAGCTTTCTTT. This codes for CATRGRQVVTEAFF.

This clone was observed a few times. The chain combines TRBV5-4 with TRBJ2-7; D possibly corresponds to TRBD2 (6 bases). Germline V CDR1 and CDR2: SGHNT, YYREEE (reference sequence). The CDR3 has 15 residues. The V end lost 2 bases, the J end lost 0 bases, and 12 bases lay between the germline ends. CDR3 DNA sequence: TGTGCCAGCAGCTTTGGCGGGACGAGCTCCTACGAGCAGTACTTC. This sequence encodes CASSFGGTSSYEQYF.

The genes are TRBV5-4 and TRBJ2-5, with TRBD2 identical over 10 bases. J gave up 3 bases and V 0 bases, and 5 bases lay outside the gene matches. CDR3 length: 16 residues. The V gene's germline CDR1 is SGHNT and CDR2 YYREEE (reference sequence). The CDR3 sequence is CASSLAVAGGKETQYF. CDR3 sequence (DNA): TGTGCCAGCAGCTTGGCGGTAGCGGGGGGAAAAGAGACCCAGTACTTC.

The chain uses TRBV5-5 and TRBJ2-3, with 8 bases lining up with TRBD2. The J segment lost 0 bases and the V segment lost 5 bases, leaving 8 bases of the junction unmatched. This CDR3 contains 16 residues. Germline CDR1 and CDR2: SGHKS and YYEKEE (reference sequence). CDR3 protein: CASRLFGGGSTDTQYF. The CDR3 region has the DNA TGTGCCAGCAGGCTTTTCGGGGGGGGGAGCACAGATACGCAGTATTTT.

This clone was counted a few times. Other nucleotide sequences in the sample specify the same CDR3. CDR3 sequence (DNA): TGTGCCAGCTCGCCTCGGACAGCAAATGGCTACACCTTC. It encodes CASSPRTANGYTF. This rearrangement joins TRBV18 to TRBJ1-2; a weak D match, TRBD1 (6 bases). Per the germline V gene, CDR1 is KGHSH and CDR2 is LQKENI. The CDR3 spans 13 residues. Deletions cut 6 bases from V and 6 bases from J, with 14 bases between.

The J gene is TRBJ2-1, the V gene TRBV4-1, with D unresolved. The CDR3 covers 16 residues. Germline V lookup: CDR1 MGHRA, CDR2 YSYEKL. Trimming took off 0 bases at V and 0 bases at J, with 9 bases between the two ends. The CDR3 nucleotides read TGCGCCAGCAGCCAAGATTGGCTCGACTCCTACAATGAGCAGTTCTTC. This codes for CASSQDWLDSYNEQFF.

J is TRBJ1-5 and V is TRBV6-5; 7 positions match TRBD1. Trimming cost V 6 bases and J 3 bases; bases outside gene matches: 5. Looked up from germline, CDR1 is MNHEY and CDR2 is SVGAGI. This CDR3 region has 14 residues. The CDR3 region has the DNA TGTGCCAGCAGGACAGGGCTGAACAATCAGCCCCAGCATTTT. This codes for CASRTGLNNQPQHF.

V usage is TRBV27 and J usage is TRBJ1-5, with a weak D call TRBD1 (5 bases). Per germline, CDR1 MNHEY and CDR2 SMNVEV (reference sequence). The V end was cut by 5 bases, the J end by 0 bases, with 11 bases between. The CDR3 extends over 15 amino acids. The CDR3 is CASSLGTPSNQPQHF. CDR3 DNA: TGTGCCAGCAGTCTCGGGACTCCTAGCAATCAGCCCCAGCATTTT.